The following is a TCR beta chain sequence with its context. Which antigen it targets is not known. Qualities for individual bases were not recorded, and no much larger clone is one base off. This sample was taken from a study of blood T cell repertoires in COVID-19 (dated by TCRdb to the early 2020s). In terms of the full investigation: Collaborator samples came from the United States, Italy and Spain and covered acute and convalescent phases of COVID-19. Sample metadata almost always included a de-identified subject ID, COVID-19 status, age in years and sex. Where available, HLA class I and class II types were obtained from metadata supplied by the sample provider rather than from assay-based typing. The dataset comprised deeply sampled blood TCRbeta repertoires from subjects exposed to, actively infected with, or recovered from COVID-19. Samples came from the ongoing ImmuneRACE study (first 160 participants) plus 1,254 subjects from 6 global collaborators. A freely available public database, intended as a resource for researchers studying the immune response to SARS-CoV-2, is where the repertoires were released. The prospective study material was composed of cDNA or gDNA derived from T cells, B-cell-depleted T cells, or PBMCs.

V is clipped by 6 bases and J by 4 bases, and the sequence between their germline boundaries is 12 bases long. Sequences MNHEY (CDR1) and SVGEGT (CDR2) are obtained from the germline V gene. Its CDR3 holds 14 amino acids, cysteine through phenylalanine. Only the CDR3 portion is preserved as DNA: 42 bases, with reading frame beginning at the first base. TCRbeta CDR3 regions were amplified from genomic DNA using the immunoSEQ Assay, a bias-controlled multiplex PCR. Per the source publication's procedure: Within the assay, amplification of reference gene primers was used to estimate how many nucleated cells each sample contained. Sequence reads were collapsed and filtered to measure the absolute abundance of every unique TCRbeta CDR3 rearrangement. Productive Simpson clonality was computed per sample as the square root of Simpson's diversity index over productive rearrangements. TCRdb limited this immuneACCESS table to in-frame rearrangements with V and J called. A share of clones is missing; checked studies link under half to unresolved V genes, and the rest is unexplained. From that table come the V and J calls and clone size; the DNA was used to work out D and trimming. Recorded for this sample are around 68,000 clones; 89% of them occurred a single time. About 8.9% of the sample goes to the ten largest clones.

Study-wide findings and limitations: How much clinical and demographic metadata was included differed by source and by participant, and the metadata was provided uncurated.

Whole blood was collected in K2EDTA tubes by collaborating institutions according to the institutions' own protocols. For TCRbeta analysis, collaborator samples were shipped as frozen whole blood, as isolated PBMCs, or as DNA extracted from either sample type. This sequence was found in a man between 50 and 59 years old with active COVID-19. The chain employs TRBV6-2 or TRBV6-3 and TRBJ2-2, and perhaps TRBD1 as D gene, on 5 matching bases. The source material was peripheral blood. The CDR3 corresponds to CASSSGRSTGELFF. In nucleotides, the sequence is TGTGCCAGCAGCTCAGGGCGGTCCACCGGGGAGCTGTTTTTT.